The 3 T cell receptor beta chains in this list originate from one sample, sequenced in a study of CD8 T cells in ankylosing spondylitis. TCRdb reprocessed the 5' RACE reads via MiXCR and lists one record per CDR3 protein. The sample has around 150,000 distinct CDR3 sequences; approximately 10% are singletons. The specimen sequenced was blood, either unsorted or a sorted T cell fraction (not recorded which). The origin of the receptors is a male donor with ankylosing spondylitis or in good health (not recorded which).

This clonotype was picked up a small number of times. The rearrangement uses TRBV11-2 and TRBJ2-1; 11 bases line up with TRBD2. Germline lookup yields CDR1 SGHAT and CDR2 FQNNGV. This CDR3 contains 16 residues. J was trimmed by 0 bases and V by 2 bases; bases with no gene match: 0. The CDR3, as DNA: TGTGCCAGCAGCTTAACTAGCGGGAGCTCCTACAATGAGCAGTTCTTC. It codes for CASSLTSGSSYNEQFF.

A few counts support this clonotype. One end of the junction does not line up with germline, which may come from a read error. The V and J genes are TRBV20-1 and TRBJ2-1; 12 bases line up with TRBD2. The CDR3 length is 17 residues. Germline V gene sequence: CDR1 DFQATT, CDR2 SNEGSKA (reference sequence). CDR3 sequence: CCARRGSGTSGYNEQFF. In DNA, the CDR3 is TGCTGTGCTAGAAGAGGGAGCGGGACTAGCGGGTACAATGAGCAGTTCTTC.

Many counts were recorded for this clonotype. The V and J genes are TRBV29-1 and TRBJ2-1; 7 bases are a match to TRBD2. The V gene end was trimmed by 4 bases and the J gene end by 6 bases; junction bases not matched to a gene: 3. Germline CDR1 and CDR2: SQVTM and ANQGSEA. The CDR3 has 12 residues. The CDR3 protein is CSVGGGPNEQFF. In DNA form, the CDR3 reads TGCAGCGTTGGGGGAGGGCCCAATGAGCAGTTCTTC.